This is a list of T cell receptor beta chains from one sample in a study of T cell repertoires in cytomegalovirus infection. Their antigens remain unidentified. TCRdb processed the reads anew with MiXCR; each CDR3 protein has one entry. The table records about 830,000 distinct CDR3 sequences, 32% of them present only once. Material: cultured CD8+ T cells from PBMCs, obtained from culture after CMV antigen stimulation. Receptor source: a human donor in good health (CMV status not recorded). Some clones in this sample may be carry-over from other donors' samples. CDR3s leave out the opening cysteine and the closing phenylalanine or tryptophan. Fields, in order: J gene, V gene, CDR3 protein.

TRBJ1-6,TRBV28,ASREGGYNSPLH
TRBJ1-2,TRBV6-8,ASSNAADGYT
TRBJ1-2,TRBV27,ASSPGAWGYGYT
TRBJ2-1,TRBV7-6,ASSQRGANNEQF
TRBJ2-1,TRBV11-3,ASRPRGGEQF
TRBJ2-7,TRBV12-5,ASGLVSRTSGGFKEYEQY
TRBJ2-5,TRBV6-6,ASSPARVGETQY
TRBJ1-2,TRBV29-1,SVGSRRAVANYGYT
TRBJ1-1,TRBV7-6,ASSFWDSENTEAF
TRBJ2-7,TRBV6-1,VSSYGTGGYEQY
TRBJ1-5,TRBV27,ASSSGGAGNQPQH
TRBJ2-1,TRBV4-2,ASSQELTRDSGLGDEQF
TRBJ2-5,TRBV11-2,ASSQPGKQETQY
TRBJ2-3,TRBV7-6,ASSLAHLEKGSDTQY
TRBJ1-2,TRBV12-3/TRBV12-4,ASSSVPLPNYGYT
TRBJ2-2,TRBV7-6,ALKVPTGTGELF
TRBJ2-1,TRBV7-2,ASSPLRGDAYNEQF
TRBJ2-3,TRBV20-1,SAGGLIGLSMDTQY
TRBJ2-1,TRBV2,ASRAGQSYNEQF
TRBJ2-3,TRBV27,ASSYSPEGTDTQY
TRBJ2-1,TRBV9,ASSVAGTGIHEQF
TRBJ1-1,TRBV6-5,ASSYSADYMNTEAF
TRBJ2-7,TRBV12-3/TRBV12-4,ASSRQGNEQY
TRBJ2-2,TRBV7-8,ASIKAGTGELF
TRBJ2-1,TRBV19,ASRLAGGLLHEQF
TRBJ2-5,TRBV12-3/TRBV12-4,ASRRTDSQETQY
TRBJ2-3,TRBV7-9,ASSQNLEVGTDTQY
TRBJ1-1,TRBV5-1,ASSFQGAAEAF
TRBJ2-1,TRBV4-1,ASSQEDGGIYNEQF
TRBJ1-2,TRBV4-2,ASSQGYGTGINYGYT
TRBJ2-1,TRBV19,ASSIEGGSGVYNEQF
TRBJ2-7,TRBV2,ASSEAPAFSYEQY
TRBJ2-6,TRBV27,ASAPGGANVLT
TRBJ2-3,TRBV10-3,AIRVVTGASTDTQY
TRBJ2-5,TRBV6-5,ASSYLAPGLAGGKETQY
TRBJ1-4,TRBV15,ATRVPGNRNEKLF
TRBJ2-7,TRBV2,ASSATPGSAYEQY
TRBJ1-1,TRBV7-9,ANSPPTETEAF
TRBJ2-1,TRBV6-1,ASSAYYSGEGSEQF
TRBJ1-1,TRBV10-3,AISHPENTEAF
TRBJ2-1,TRBV12-3/TRBV12-4,ASSSPGLSPYNEQF
TRBJ2-7,TRBV3-1,ASTWTEGGEEQY
TRBJ2-1,TRBV7-9,ASSSGSTTYNEQF
TRBJ1-5,TRBV2,ASRIQGNQPQH
TRBJ1-5,TRBV12-3/TRBV12-4,ASSLSLSPNQPQH
TRBJ2-7,TRBV7-9,ASSLNRDYEQY
TRBJ2-3,TRBV28,ASSLRWASGGMTDTQY
TRBJ1-2,TRBV4-1,ASSQFGVGYGYT
TRBJ2-1,TRBV6-6,ASSPFSGAKNEQF
TRBJ1-1,TRBV11-2,ASSLLREAF